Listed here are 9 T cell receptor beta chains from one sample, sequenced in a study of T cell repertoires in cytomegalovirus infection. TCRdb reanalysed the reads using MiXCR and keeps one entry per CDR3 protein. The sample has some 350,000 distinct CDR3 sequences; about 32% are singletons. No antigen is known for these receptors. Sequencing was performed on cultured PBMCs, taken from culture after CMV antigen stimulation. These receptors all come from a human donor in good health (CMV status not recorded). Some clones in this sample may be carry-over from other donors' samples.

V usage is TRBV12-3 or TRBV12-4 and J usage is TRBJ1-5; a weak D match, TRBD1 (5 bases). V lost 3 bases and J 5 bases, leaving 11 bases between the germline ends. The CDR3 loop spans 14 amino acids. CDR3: CASSLGSGYQPQHF. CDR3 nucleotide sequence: TGTGCCAGCAGTTTGGGATCAGGGTATCAGCCCCAGCATTTT.

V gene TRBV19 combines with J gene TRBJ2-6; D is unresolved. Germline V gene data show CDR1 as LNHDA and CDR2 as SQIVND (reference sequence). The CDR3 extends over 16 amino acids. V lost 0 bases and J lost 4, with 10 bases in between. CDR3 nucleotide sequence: TGTGCCAGTAGTATAGATCGTACTGCCGGGGCCAACGTCCTGACTTTC. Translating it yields CASSIDRTAGANVLTF. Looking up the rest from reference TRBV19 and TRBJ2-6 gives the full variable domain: DGGITQSPKYLFRKEGQNVTLSCEQNLNHDAMYWYRQDPGQGLRLIYYSQIVNDFQKGDIAEGYSVSREKKESFPLTVTSAQKNPTAFYLCASSIDRTAGANVLTFGAGSRLTVL.

As DNA, the CDR3 is TGTGCCAGCAGGGCAGAATCCAATCAGCCCCAGCATTTT. It encodes CASRAESNQPQHF. J is TRBJ1-5 and V is TRBV7-9, with D uncertain. V was pared by 6 bases and J by 3 bases, with 9 bases between. The CDR3 extends over 13 amino acids. Germline lookup yields CDR1 SEHNR and CDR2 FQNEAQ (reference sequence).

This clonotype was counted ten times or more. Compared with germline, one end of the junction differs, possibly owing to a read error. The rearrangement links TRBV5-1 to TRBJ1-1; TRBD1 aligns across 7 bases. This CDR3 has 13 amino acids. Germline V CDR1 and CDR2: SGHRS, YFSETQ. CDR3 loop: CASSLDRDTEAFF. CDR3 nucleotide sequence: TGTGCCAGCAGCTTAGACAGGGACACTGAAGCTTTCTTT.

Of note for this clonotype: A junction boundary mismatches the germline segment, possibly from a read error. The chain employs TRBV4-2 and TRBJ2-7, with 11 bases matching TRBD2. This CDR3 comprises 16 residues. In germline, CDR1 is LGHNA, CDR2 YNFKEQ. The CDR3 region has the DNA TGTGACAGCAGCCAAGTAGGGCTAGCGGGAGGCTACGAGCAGTACTTC. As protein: CDSSQVGLAGGYEQYF.

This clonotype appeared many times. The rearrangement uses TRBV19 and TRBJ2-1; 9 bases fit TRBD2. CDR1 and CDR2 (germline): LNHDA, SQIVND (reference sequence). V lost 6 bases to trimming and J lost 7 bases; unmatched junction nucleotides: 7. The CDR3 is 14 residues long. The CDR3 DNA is TGTGCCAGTAGGTGGAGCGGGAGGCGAAATGAGCAGTTCTTC. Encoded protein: CASRWSGRRNEQFF.

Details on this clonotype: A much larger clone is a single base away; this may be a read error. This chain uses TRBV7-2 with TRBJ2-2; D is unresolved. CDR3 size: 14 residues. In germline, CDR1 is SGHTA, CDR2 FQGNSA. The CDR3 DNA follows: TGTGCCAGCAGCTCAACCACGAACCCCGGGGAGCTGTTTTTT. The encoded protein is CASSSTTNPGELFF.

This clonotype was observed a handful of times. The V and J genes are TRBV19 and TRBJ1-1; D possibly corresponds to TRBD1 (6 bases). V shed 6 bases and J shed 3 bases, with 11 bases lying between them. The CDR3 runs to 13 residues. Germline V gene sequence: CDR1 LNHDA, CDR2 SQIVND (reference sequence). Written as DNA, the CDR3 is TGTGCCAGTAGATTAAGACAGGACACTGAAGCTTTCTTT. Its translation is CASRLRQDTEAFF.

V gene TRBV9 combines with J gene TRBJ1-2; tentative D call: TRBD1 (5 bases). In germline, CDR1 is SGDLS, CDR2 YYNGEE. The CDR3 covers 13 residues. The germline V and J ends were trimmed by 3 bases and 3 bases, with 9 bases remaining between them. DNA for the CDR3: TGTGCCAGCAGCGCCAGGGTAGACTATGGCTACACCTTC. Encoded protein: CASSARVDYGYTF.